This T cell receptor beta chain is drawn from a study of T cells in Graves' hyperthyroidism and ophthalmopathy. This clonotype was seen at least ten times. The CDR3 has 15 amino acids. Trimming removed 4 bases from V and 7 bases from J; junction bases left unmatched: 7. Germline V gives CDR1 KGHDR, CDR2 SFDVKD. From RNA transcripts, TCR beta CDR3 regions were amplified. RT-PCR in the first round (using the HTBI primer set) targeted the TCR CDR3. MiXCR, run by TCRdb on the multiplex PCR reads, gives a single entry per CDR3 protein. The table has 500,000 to 650,000 distinct CDR3 sequences, 14% seen once.

The sequenced sample consisted of blood. The rearrangement links TRBV24-1 to TRBJ2-3; 10 positions match TRBD1. The receptor was derived from a middle-aged woman with Graves' hyperthyroidism. The CDR3 bases are TGTGCCACCAGTGACGCCGACAGGGGGCTTAATACGCAGTATTTT. Translating it yields CATSDADRGLNTQYF.